Here is one T cell receptor beta chain with its context. Data came from immunoSEQ multiplex PCR; TCRdb stores just in-frame clones and leaves some out. Of roughly 300,000 clones listed, 80% to 90% are singletons. With CCR7-negative CD45RA+ TemRA cells, CD45RO+ cells were combined in CD8 memory. This record belongs to a study of shared clonotypes between healthy human individuals. Looking at the study overall: Each donor had three CD4 naive, three CD4 memory, two CD8 naive and one CD8 memory plate.

The length of the CDR3 is 16 residues. CDR1 is MDHEN and CDR2 is SYDVKM in the germline V gene. Trimming removed 5 bases from V and 5 bases from J, with 18 bases in between. The J gene is TRBJ2-2, the V gene TRBV28; unclear D gene. The clonotype comes from a man between 18 and 35 years old in good health. The sequenced material came from memory CD8+ T cells sorted from blood. Subset in this sample: CD45RO+ cells pooled with CCR7-negative TemRA cells. CDR3 loop: CASSGPNTQTTGELFF. The CDR3, as DNA: TGTGCCAGCAGTGGACCAAATACACAAACTACCGGGGAGCTGTTTTTT.